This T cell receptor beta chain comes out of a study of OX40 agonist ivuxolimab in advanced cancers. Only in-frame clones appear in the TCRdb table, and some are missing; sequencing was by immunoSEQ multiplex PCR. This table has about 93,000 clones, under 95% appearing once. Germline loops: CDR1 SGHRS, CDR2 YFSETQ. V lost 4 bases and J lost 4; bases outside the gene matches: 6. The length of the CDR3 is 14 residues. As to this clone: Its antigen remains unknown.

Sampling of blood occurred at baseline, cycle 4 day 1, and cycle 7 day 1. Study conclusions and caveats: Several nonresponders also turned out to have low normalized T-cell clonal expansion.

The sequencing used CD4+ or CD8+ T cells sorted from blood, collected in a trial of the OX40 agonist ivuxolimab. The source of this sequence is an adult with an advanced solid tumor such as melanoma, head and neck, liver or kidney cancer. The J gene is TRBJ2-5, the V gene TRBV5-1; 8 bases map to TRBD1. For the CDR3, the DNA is TGCGCCAGCAGCCCAGGACAGGGCGGAGAGACCCAGTACTTC. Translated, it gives CASSPGQGGETQYF.